Below are 3 T cell receptor beta chains sequenced from a single sample in a study of T cells after yellow fever vaccination. TCRdb itself ran the 5' RACE reads through MiXCR, one entry per CDR3 protein. The sample gives 500,000 to 650,000 distinct CDR3 sequences, about a sixth of which show up once; roughly 17% is in the top ten. This material consisted of PBMCs, taken 4 to 5 days after the first yellow fever vaccination. The receptors were gathered from a young man who received the YFV17D yellow fever vaccine.

The rearrangement joins TRBV10-3 to TRBJ1-4; unclear D gene. Germline-derived CDR1 and CDR2 are ENHRY and SYGVKD. This CDR3 contains 14 residues. The V and J ends lost 2 bases and 0 bases respectively, with 4 bases between them. The DNA for the CDR3 is TGTGCCATCAGTGAGGTATCAACTAATGAAAAACTGTTTTTT. This sequence encodes CAISEVSTNEKLFF.

This rearrangement joins TRBV20-1 to TRBJ2-5, with 8 bases lining up with TRBD2. The CDR3 loop spans 14 amino acids. CDR1 and CDR2 (germline): DFQATT, SNEGSKA (reference sequence). V shed 3 bases, J shed 4 bases, and the junction held 7 bases outside the gene matches. CDR3 DNA sequence: TGCAGTGCTAGTGGGACTAGACATTTAGAGACCCAGTACTTC. Protein: CSASGTRHLETQYF.

This clonotype was counted ten times or more. The rearrangement uses TRBV7-9 and TRBJ2-7; D may be TRBD1 (6 bases). V gave up 2 bases and J gave up 0 bases, with 14 bases separating them. Germline V gene sequence: CDR1 SEHNR, CDR2 FQNEAQ (reference sequence). The CDR3 is 16 amino acids. CDR3 coding DNA: TGTGCCAGCAGCTTACCCCCGGGACACCCCTCCTACGAGCAGTACTTC. Its translation: CASSLPPGHPSYEQYF.